The 18 T cell receptor beta chains presented below share a single source sample, sequenced in a study of T cell responses to AZD1222 COVID-19 vaccine. Clones were sequenced by immunoSEQ multiplex PCR, and TCRdb holds only the in-frame ones, with some missing. The sample yields over 85,000 clones, around 89% seen once. Material: peripheral blood, obtained on day 0 of AZD1222 vaccination. The receptors stem from an adult in good health.

The CDR3 sequence: CASSRGQAGNQPQHF. CDR3 nucleotides: TGTGCCAGCAGCCGGGGACAGGCGGGCAATCAGCCCCAGCATTTT. V is TRBV7-2 and J is TRBJ1-5; 8 bases line up with TRBD1. V shed 5 bases, J shed 2 bases, and the junction held 5 bases outside the gene matches. Germline CDR1 and CDR2: SGHTA and FQGNSA. The CDR3 consists of 15 residues.

The rearrangement uses TRBV5-4 and TRBJ2-1, with D perhaps matching TRBD1 or TRBD2 (6 bases each). V was cut by 0 bases and J by 3 bases, with 10 bases left in between. Germline CDR1 reads SGHNT; CDR2 reads YYREEE (reference sequence). The CDR3 spans 15 residues. CDR3 residues: CASSLEGGIYNEQFF. Here the CDR3 DNA reads TGTGCCAGCAGCTTGGAAGGGGGGATCTACAATGAGCAGTTCTTC.

The V gene is TRBV3-1 (or the pseudogene TRBV3-2), the J gene TRBJ1-2, with 7 bases fitting TRBD1. From germline, CDR1 is LGHDT and CDR2 YNNKEL (reference sequence). There are 16 residues in the CDR3. J lost 4 bases, V lost 5 bases, and 13 bases had no gene match. The CDR3 region is CASSDLNRGLFYGYTF. The CDR3 DNA is TGTGCCAGCAGCGATCTAAACAGGGGTTTGTTCTATGGCTACACCTTC.

This rearrangement joins TRBV15 to TRBJ1-1; D might be TRBD1 (5 bases). CDR3 length: 13 residues. The V end was cut by 2 bases, the J end by 6 bases, with 10 bases between. Germline CDR1 reads LNHNV; CDR2 reads YYDKDF (reference sequence). The CDR3 DNA is TGTGCCACCAGCAGATCCAGGGTTTCTGAAGCTTTCTTT. It codes for CATSRSRVSEAFF.

This sequence joins TRBV5-1 and TRBJ1-5; perhaps TRBD1 as D (5 bases). This CDR3 has 15 amino acids. V lost 4 bases, J lost 5 bases, and 16 bases lay in between. Looked up from germline, CDR1 is SGHRS and CDR2 is YFSETQ. CDR3 sequence reads: CASSPAGGGDQPQHF. The CDR3, as DNA: TGCGCCAGCAGCCCGGCCGGGGGTGGAGATCAGCCCCAGCATTTT.

V gene TRBV18 combines with J gene TRBJ1-2; 9 nucleotides match TRBD1. The CDR3 contains 14 residues. Per the germline V gene, CDR1 is KGHSH and CDR2 is LQKENI. V lost 0 bases and J lost 6; bases outside the gene matches: 2. The CDR3 nucleotides are TGTGCCAGCTCACCACCGGACAGGGGAAATGGCTACACCTTC. This encodes CASSPPDRGNGYTF.

This clone has more than one count but fewer than ten. This sequence joins TRBV10-3 and TRBJ2-1; TRBD1 or TRBD2 may be the D gene (5 bases each). V lost 0 bases, J lost 7 bases, and 10 bases lay in between. CDR1 and CDR2 from the germline V gene are ENHRY and SYGVKD. There are 14 residues in the CDR3. CDR3: CAISESGPRNEQFF. The CDR3 DNA is TGTGCCATCAGTGAGTCGGGACCCCGTAATGAGCAGTTCTTC.

This sequence joins TRBV19 and TRBJ2-5, with TRBD1 identical over 7 bases. V lost 3 bases, J lost 5 bases, and 6 bases stayed unmatched. This CDR3 comprises 14 residues. Germline V CDR1 and CDR2: LNHDA, SQIVND (reference sequence). DNA of the CDR3: TGTGCCAGTAGTATTACAGGGGTATCGGAGACCCAGTACTTC. The encoded protein is CASSITGVSETQYF. Drawing the rest from reference TRBV19 and TRBJ2-5, the complete variable domain is DGGITQSPKYLFRKEGQNVTLSCEQNLNHDAMYWYRQDPGQGLRLIYYSQIVNDFQKGDIAEGYSVSREKKESFPLTVTSAQKNPTAFYLCASSITGVSETQYFGPGTRLLVL.

The rearrangement links TRBV7-8 to TRBJ2-5; TRBD2 aligns across 11 bases. V shed 5 bases, J shed 5 bases, and the junction held 7 bases outside the gene matches. Germline assignment: CDR1 SGHVS and CDR2 FQNEAQ. CDR3 size: 15 residues. Here the CDR3 DNA reads TGTGCCAGCAGCCCCCAACTAGCGGGAGAGGAGACCCAGTACTTC. Residues: CASSPQLAGEETQYF.

The chain combines TRBV13 with TRBJ1-3; weak D call: TRBD1 (5 bases). CDR3 length: 14 amino acids. V lost 5 bases and J lost 3, with 11 bases in between. CDR1 is PRHDT, CDR2 FYEKMQ, per germline (reference sequence). The CDR3 sequence: CASSTRDYGNTIYF. The CDR3 DNA reads TGTGCCAGCAGCACCCGGGACTATGGAAACACCATATATTTT.

The V and J genes are TRBV7-2 and TRBJ2-3; perhaps TRBD2 as D (5 bases). The CDR3 sequence is 14 residues long. Per the germline V gene, CDR1 is SGHTA and CDR2 is FQGNSA. V lost 2 bases and J lost 0, with 6 bases in between. The CDR3 nucleotides read TGTGCCAGCAGCTTACAGCGGAGCACAGATACGCAGTATTTT. Protein sequence: CASSLQRSTDTQYF.

V and J are TRBV5-6 and TRBJ2-5; no definite D call. Germline V gene sequence: CDR1 SGHDT, CDR2 YYEEEE. V gave up 6 bases and J gave up 0 bases, with 15 bases separating them. This CDR3 contains 15 residues. The DNA for the CDR3 is TGTGCCAGCAATTTCCTCCTGGGGAACCAAGAGACCCAGTACTTC. As protein: CASNFLLGNQETQYF.

J is TRBJ2-3 and V is TRBV5-1; no clear D. The V end was cut by 0 bases, the J end by 2 bases, with 10 bases between. CDR3 size: 15 residues. Germline assignment: CDR1 SGHRS and CDR2 YFSETQ. This CDR3 reads CASSLAGTPTDTQYF. The CDR3 DNA reads as TGCGCCAGCAGCTTGGCCGGAACCCCCACAGATACGCAGTATTTT.

The V call is TRBV6-5, the J call TRBJ1-6; perhaps TRBD1 as D (5 bases). Germline V gives CDR1 MNHEY, CDR2 SVGAGI. Trimming removed 4 bases from V and 7 bases from J, with 11 bases in between. This CDR3 is built from 14 residues. The CDR3 sequence is CASSLAGQNSPLHF. CDR3 DNA: TGTGCCAGCAGTTTGGCAGGGCAGAATTCACCCCTCCACTTT.

This chain joins TRBV11-2 and TRBJ2-3, with TRBD1 identical over 7 bases. Germline loops: CDR1 SGHAT, CDR2 FQNNGV. Trimming removed 0 bases from V and 1 base from J; junction bases left unmatched: 4. This CDR3 comprises 16 residues. The chain's CDR3 is CASSLDEGAGTDTQYF. The CDR3 DNA sequence: TGTGCCAGCAGCTTAGATGAGGGGGCTGGCACAGATACGCAGTATTTT.

The genes are TRBV7-9 and TRBJ2-1; weak D call: TRBD1 (6 bases). Per the germline V gene, CDR1 is SEHNR and CDR2 is FQNEAQ (reference sequence). Trimming cost V 5 bases and J 2 bases, with 13 bases left between them. CDR3 length: 15 residues. This chain's CDR3 is CASSIQGPTYNEQFF. CDR3 DNA: TGTGCCAGCAGCATACAGGGCCCAACCTACAATGAGCAGTTCTTC.

This rearrangement joins TRBV7-2 to TRBJ1-6; possible D gene TRBD1, 5 bases. V lost 2 bases and J 10 bases, leaving 27 bases between the germline ends. This CDR3 region has 19 residues. Germline CDR1 is SGHTA and CDR2 is FQGNSA. This chain's CDR3 is CASSLKVSGYGMVRSPLHF. The CDR3 DNA is TGTGCCAGCAGCTTAAAGGTATCAGGGTACGGTATGGTGCGGTCACCCCTCCACTTT. Looking up the rest from reference TRBV7-2 and TRBJ1-6 gives the full variable domain: GAGVSQSPSNKVTEKGKDVELRCDPISGHTALYWYRQSLGQGLEFLIYFQGNSAPDKSGLPSDRFSAERTGGSVSTLTIQRTQQEDSAVYLCASSLKVSGYGMVRSPLHFGNGTRLTVT.

V and J are TRBV11-1 and TRBJ2-2; D remains ambiguous. Trimming left V 0 bases short and J 5 bases short, with 7 bases between. Germline CDR1 SGHAT, CDR2 FQDESV (reference sequence). This CDR3 is built from 14 residues. The CDR3 protein is CASSLAGRTGELFF. DNA for the CDR3: TGTGCCAGCAGCTTAGCCGGACGGACCGGGGAGCTGTTTTTT.